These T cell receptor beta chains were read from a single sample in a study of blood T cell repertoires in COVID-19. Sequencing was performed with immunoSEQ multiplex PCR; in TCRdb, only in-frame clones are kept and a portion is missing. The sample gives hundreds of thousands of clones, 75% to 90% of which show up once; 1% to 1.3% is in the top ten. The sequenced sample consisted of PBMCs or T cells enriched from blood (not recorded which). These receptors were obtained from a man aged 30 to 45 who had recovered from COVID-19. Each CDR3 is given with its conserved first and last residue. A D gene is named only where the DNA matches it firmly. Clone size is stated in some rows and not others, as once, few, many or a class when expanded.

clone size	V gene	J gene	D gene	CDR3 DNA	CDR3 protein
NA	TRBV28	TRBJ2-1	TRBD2	TGTGCCAGCAGTCTCCCGGGGGGTTACAATGAGCAGTTCTTC	CASSLPGGYNEQFF
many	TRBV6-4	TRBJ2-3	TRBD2	TGTGCCAGCAGTGCTACTAGCGGGAGCACAGATACGCAGTATTTT	CASSATSGSTDTQYF
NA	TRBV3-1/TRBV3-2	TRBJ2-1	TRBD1	TGTGCCAGCAGCCTAGGACAGGGAAAAGGGTTGTCAATCGGCAATGAGCAGTTCTTC	CASSLGQGKGLSIGNEQFF
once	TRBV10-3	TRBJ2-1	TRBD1	TGTGCCATGAGAACGGGACAGGGATCCGTCAATGAGCAGTTCTTC	CAMRTGQGSVNEQFF
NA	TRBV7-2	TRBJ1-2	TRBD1	TGTGCCAGCAGCTCCCTAATACCGGGACAGATTCGGCGAGGATTCGGCTACACCTTC	CASSSLIPGQIRRGFGYTF
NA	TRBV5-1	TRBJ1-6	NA	TGCGCCAGCAGCTTCGGGGGGGCTGACGGTTCACCCCTCCACTTT	CASSFGGADGSPLHF
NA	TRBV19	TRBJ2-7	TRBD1	TGTGCCACCCCCCTGGGACAGGGGTGTGAGCAGTACTTC	CATPLGQGCEQYF
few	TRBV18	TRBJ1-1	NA	TGTGCCAGCTCACCACCGTCCGGGTCCCTGAACACTGAAGCTTTCTTT	CASSPPSGSLNTEAFF
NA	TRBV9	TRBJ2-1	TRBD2	TGTGCCAGCAGCGTCCTAGCGGGAGCCACCTGGTACAATGAGCAGTTCTTC	CASSVLAGATWYNEQFF
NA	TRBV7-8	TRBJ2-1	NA	TGTGCCAGCAGCTTAGGGCAGGGGACCTACAATGAGCAGTTCTTC	CASSLGQGTYNEQFF
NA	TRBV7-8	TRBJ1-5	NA	TGTGCCAGCAGCCAAGGGGGGGGCATAGGCAATCAGCCCCAGCATTTT	CASSQGGGIGNQPQHF